A selection of T cell receptor beta chains follows, all from one sample in a study of blood T cell repertoires in COVID-19. The assay was immunoSEQ multiplex PCR, and TCRdb's table has in-frame clones only and misses some. Of hundreds of thousands of clones detected, around 89% appear once; the ten largest clones hold roughly 4.3%. Sequencing used peripheral blood. The source is a young woman with acute or convalescent COVID-19. Both conserved end residues are part of each CDR3. D genes are given only for firm matches. Size is omitted from some rows. Given values are once, few, many or a class for expanded clones.

v_gene: TRBV4-1; abundance: -; j_gene: TRBJ2-3; d_gene: -; CDR3nt: TGCGCCAGCAGCCAATTTTCCTGGGTCGGCGGAAGCACAGATACGCAGTATTTT; CDR3aa: CASSQFSWVGGSTDTQYF
v_gene: TRBV5-1; abundance: once; j_gene: TRBJ2-3; d_gene: TRBD2; CDR3nt: TGCGCCAGCAGCTTGCAAGCGGGGGAAGGGGTAGATACGCAGTATTTT; CDR3aa: CASSLQAGEGVDTQYF
v_gene: TRBV30; abundance: -; j_gene: TRBJ1-1; d_gene: TRBD1; CDR3nt: TGTGCCCGGGGACAGGGGGAGAACACTGAAGCTTTCTTT; CDR3aa: CARGQGENTEAFF
v_gene: TRBV2; abundance: -; j_gene: TRBJ1-2; d_gene: -; CDR3nt: TGTGCCAGCCTTCCCGGGTCTTTTGGCTACACCTTC; CDR3aa: CASLPGSFGYTF
v_gene: TRBV5-5; abundance: -; j_gene: TRBJ2-1; d_gene: -; CDR3nt: TGTGCCAGCAGCTGGTGGGACAACGGTGAGCAGTTCTTC; CDR3aa: CASSWWDNGEQFF
v_gene: TRBV18; abundance: few; j_gene: TRBJ1-6; d_gene: TRBD1; CDR3nt: TGTGCCAGCTCACCCACAGGGGGAAATTCACCCCTCCACTTT; CDR3aa: CASSPTGGNSPLHF
v_gene: TRBV6-5; abundance: -; j_gene: TRBJ1-1; d_gene: -; CDR3nt: TGTGCCAGCACCCAGAGGGTGTTGAACACTGAAGCTTTCTTT; CDR3aa: CASTQRVLNTEAFF
v_gene: TRBV5-1; abundance: -; j_gene: TRBJ2-3; d_gene: TRBD2; CDR3nt: TGCGCCAGCAGCGTATCTAGCGGGGGCACAGATACGCAGTATTTT; CDR3aa: CASSVSSGGTDTQYF
v_gene: TRBV27; abundance: -; j_gene: TRBJ2-7; d_gene: TRBD1; CDR3nt: TGTGCCAGCAGTGCAAGGGACAGATTAGCCTACGAGCAGTACTTC; CDR3aa: CASSARDRLAYEQYF
v_gene: TRBV30; abundance: -; j_gene: TRBJ2-2; d_gene: TRBD2; CDR3nt: TGTGCCTGGAGTGTACGAAAGCGGGGGGGCAGTACCGGGGAGCTGTTTTTT; CDR3aa: CAWSVRKRGGSTGELFF
v_gene: TRBV27; abundance: -; j_gene: TRBJ2-7; d_gene: TRBD1; CDR3nt: TGTGCCAGCAGTCACAGGGGTCGGTCTGGCGAGCAGTACTTC; CDR3aa: CASSHRGRSGEQYF
v_gene: TRBV5-6; abundance: -; j_gene: TRBJ1-2; d_gene: TRBD1; CDR3nt: TGTGCCAGCAGCCCCAACCCAGACAGGGGCTATGGCTACACCTTC; CDR3aa: CASSPNPDRGYGYTF
v_gene: TRBV6-5; abundance: -; j_gene: TRBJ2-3; d_gene: TRBD2; CDR3nt: TGTGCCAGCAATAGGGTAGCGGGACTCACAGATACGCAGTATTTT; CDR3aa: CASNRVAGLTDTQYF
v_gene: TRBV2; abundance: once; j_gene: TRBJ1-1; d_gene: TRBD1; CDR3nt: TGTGCCAGCAGGGGACAGGCGGCGAACACTGAAGCTTTCTTT; CDR3aa: CASRGQAANTEAFF
v_gene: TRBV19; abundance: -; j_gene: TRBJ1-2; d_gene: -; CDR3nt: TGTGCCAGTAGTATCGATGGCAGATCTCTGTACGGCTACACCTTC; CDR3aa: CASSIDGRSLYGYTF
v_gene: TRBV4-1; abundance: -; j_gene: TRBJ2-7; d_gene: TRBD2; CDR3nt: TGCGCCAGCAGCCAAGAGCAAGCGGGGAGATACTACGAGCAGTACTTC; CDR3aa: CASSQEQAGRYYEQYF
v_gene: TRBV7-8; abundance: -; j_gene: TRBJ1-2; d_gene: TRBD1; CDR3nt: TGTGCCAGCAGCTCGATAAACAGGGGCCTTTACGGCTACACCTTC; CDR3aa: CASSSINRGLYGYTF
v_gene: TRBV19; abundance: once; j_gene: TRBJ1-1; d_gene: -; CDR3nt: TGTGCCTCCCTGCCATCGTCCGCGGGACCAAAATTTACTGAAGCTTTCTTT; CDR3aa: CASLPSSAGPKFTEAFF